This T cell receptor (beta chain) stems from a study of blood T cells in healthy people across ages. General study findings and limits: Higher diversity and more naive CD4+ cells were features of long-lived donors, compared to aged donors. A strong correlation was seen between TCR beta diversity and naive T cell percentage.

A second roughly 6 to 11 cycle PCR used barcoded and J-beta primers. TCRdb re-analysed the 5' RACE reads in MiXCR, keeping a single row per CDR3 protein. This repertoire shows fewer than 2,000,000 distinct CDR3 sequences, about 39% found once; its top ten account for 20% to 25%. This clonotype turned up a few times. Its antigen is not identified. The V gene lost 7 bases and the J gene lost 4 bases, with 19 bases spanning the gap. Germline values: CDR1 SQVTM, CDR2 ANQGSEA. This CDR3 is 14 amino acids long. The sequence came from a human donor in good health. This chain uses TRBV29-1 with TRBJ2-5; tentatively, D is TRBD1 (7 bases). The sequenced sample was blood. The CDR3 loop reads CSAGTLSGGETQYF. DNA of the CDR3: TGCAGCGCCGGGACTCTCTCAGGGGGAGAGACCCAGTACTTC. The full variable domain, in which reference TRBV29-1 and TRBJ2-5 provide the parts outside the CDR3, is SAVISQKPSRDICQRGTSLTIQCQVDSQVTMMFWYRQQPGQSLTLIATANQGSEATYESGFVIDKFPISRPNLTFSTLTVSNMSPEDSSIYLCSAGTLSGGETQYFGPGTRLLVL.